Sequencing of this T cell receptor beta chain was carried out in a study of regulatory T cells in long-lasting Graves disease. CDR3-region Arm-PCR and iRepertoire HTBI primers produced the TCR beta libraries. TCRdb re-called the multiplex PCR reads through MiXCR, storing one row per CDR3 protein. Seen here are 390,000 or so distinct CDR3 sequences, 12% observed once, and the top ten hold approximately 20%. V lost 2 bases and J 2 bases, leaving 9 bases between the germline ends. This CDR3 has 14 residues. Germline-derived CDR1 and CDR2 are SGHVS and FQNEAQ. Time point noted: newly diagnosed GD, antithyroid drugs for less than 3 months. PBMCs provided the RNA from which the TCR library was made. Graves' disease diagnosis used American Thyroid Association guidelines. In its sample, this clonotype was seen many times. The sample was also linked to a second study, of T cells in Graves' hyperthyroidism and ophthalmopathy. This second study notes: Newly diagnosed hyperthyroidism patients aged 18 to 65 years had disease lasting under 2 months. A model of 13 V-J features distinguished ophthalmopathy from stable hyperthyroidism. For ophthalmopathy, model prediction preceded onset by a median 6.5 months.

The rearrangement links TRBV7-8 to TRBJ1-1; unclear D gene. The source of this sequence is a young woman with Graves disease. The sample consisted of peripheral blood mononuclear cells (PBMCs), taken at new diagnosis, from a patient treated with antithyroid drugs. The CDR3 sequence is CASSLSSGNTEAFF. CDR3 nucleotide sequence: TGTGCCAGCAGCTTATCGTCGGGCAACACTGAAGCTTTCTTT.